This T cell receptor beta chain emerged from a study of CD8 T cells in ankylosing spondylitis. Study findings and constraints: Clones that were linked to disease were CD8+ and were relatively rare in peripheral blood. Researchers reportedly found disease-linked clones significantly enriched in matched ankylosing spondylitis synovial fluid.

This clonotype was observed many times. The antigen remains undetermined. TCRdb re-analysed the 5' RACE reads in MiXCR, keeping a single row per CDR3 protein. The repertoire holds tens of thousands of distinct CDR3 sequences, with 2.5% to 3% as singletons. The sequencing sample was made of blood, either unsorted or a sorted T cell fraction (not recorded which). The receptor was isolated from a female donor with ankylosing spondylitis or in good health (not recorded which).

CDR3 sequence (DNA): TGTGCCAGCAGCCCACGTAGCCTTCCGAACACTGAAGCTTTCTTT. Encoded protein: CASSPRSLPNTEAFF. The rearrangement uses TRBV9 and TRBJ1-1; no clear D. In germline, CDR1 is SGDLS, CDR2 YYNGEE. V was shortened by 4 bases and J by 1 base, with 14 bases between the two germline ends. The CDR3 spans 15 residues.